Following are 16 T cell receptor beta chains from one sample sequenced in a study of post-analysis software for immune sequencing data. cDNA libraries of TCR beta carried unique molecular identifiers. TCRdb reanalysed the PCR reads using MiXCR and keeps one entry per CDR3 protein. The table records around 160,000 distinct CDR3 sequences, 35% to 40% of them present only once. The sequences come from blood, collected after autologous hematopoietic stem cell transplantation. The receptors here all came from a girl between 5 and 17 years old with multiple sclerosis.

Notes on this clonotype: One end of the junction does not line up with germline, which may come from a read error. V is TRBV14 and J is TRBJ2-6; 11 nucleotides agree with TRBD1. This CDR3 has 17 amino acids. Germline CDR1 SGHDN, CDR2 FVKESK. CDR3 nucleotides: TGTGCCAGCAGCCCTGGACAGGGGGCTTCTGGGGCCAACGTCCGGACTTTC. Protein sequence: CASSPGQGASGANVRTF.

The chain employs TRBV13 and TRBJ1-2, with a possible D match to TRBD1 (5 bases). This CDR3 comprises 14 residues. CDR1 is PRHDT and CDR2 is FYEKMQ in the germline V gene (reference sequence). Trimming cost V 2 bases and J 0 bases, with 7 bases left between them. The CDR3, as DNA: TGTGCCAGCAGCTTATCAGGGACTAACTATGGCTACACCTTC. Translating it yields CASSLSGTNYGYTF.

This clonotype was detected a few times. The V gene is TRBV7-8, the J gene TRBJ2-5, with 8 bases matching TRBD2. The V gene end was trimmed by 4 bases and the J gene end by 1 base; junction bases not matched to a gene: 5. The germline V gene encodes CDR1 SGHVS and CDR2 FQNEAQ. The CDR3 has 15 residues. CDR3: CASSSRLASQETQYF. The CDR3 DNA reads TGTGCCAGCAGCTCACGACTAGCGTCCCAAGAGACCCAGTACTTC.

V usage is TRBV6-5 and J usage is TRBJ2-1, with 7 bases that match TRBD2. Germline V gene data show CDR1 as MNHEY and CDR2 as SVGAGI. CDR3 length equals 18 residues. With 0 bases clipped from V and 5 bases from J, the junction kept 13 bases outside the gene matches. CDR3 in amino acids: CASSYSILARALDNEQFF. The CDR3 DNA is TGTGCCAGCAGTTACTCGATACTAGCGAGAGCCCTAGACAATGAGCAGTTCTTC.

The chain uses TRBV7-8 and TRBJ2-1; TRBD2 agrees at 7 bases. The V and J ends lost 3 bases and 3 bases, in that order; junction bases with no gene match: 5. Germline values: CDR1 SGHVS, CDR2 FQNEAQ. The CDR3 sequence is 15 residues long. CDR3 sequence (DNA): TGTGCCAGCAGCTTCTGGGGGAGGGACTACAATGAGCAGTTCTTC. This encodes CASSFWGRDYNEQFF.

This clonotype was counted many times. V usage is TRBV5-5 and J usage is TRBJ2-7; a possible D gene is TRBD2 (6 bases). Germline V gene data show CDR1 as SGHKS and CDR2 as YYEKEE (reference sequence). The ends were cut back, 2 bases at V and 0 bases at J, with 15 bases in the middle. The CDR3 spans 16 residues. Written as DNA, the CDR3 is TGTGCCAGCAGCTTCTCTGGCGGGGCCTTCTCCTACGAGCAGTACTTC. Translation gives CASSFSGGAFSYEQYF.

The chain has TRBV2 and TRBJ2-4; D call uncertain. This CDR3 has 13 residues. Germline CDR1 SNHLY, CDR2 FYNNEI. The V gene lost 2 bases and the J gene lost 1 base, with 3 bases spanning the gap. The CDR3 sequence is CASSESAKNIQYF. CDR3 coding DNA: TGTGCCAGCAGTGAATCCGCCAAAAACATTCAGTACTTC.

This clonotype was seen repeatedly, ten times or more. The chain couples TRBV20-1 to TRBJ2-3; D is possibly TRBD2 (6 bases). Trimming left V 0 bases short and J 2 bases short, with 12 bases between. The germline V gene has CDR1 DFQATT and CDR2 SNEGSKA (reference sequence). The CDR3 extends over 15 amino acids. CDR3 amino acids: CSARDQAGNTDTQYF. CDR3 coding DNA: TGCAGTGCTAGAGATCAGGCGGGAAACACAGATACGCAGTATTTT.

The table lists this clonotype with many counts. The chain combines TRBV4-2 with TRBJ2-4; D perhaps matches TRBD2 (6 bases). The germline gives CDR1 LGHNA, CDR2 YNFKEQ. This CDR3 comprises 17 residues. Trimming took off 0 bases at V and 0 bases at J, with 12 bases between the two ends. Here the CDR3 reads CASSQDGGLIAKNIQYF. CDR3 sequence (DNA): TGTGCCAGCAGCCAAGATGGTGGACTAATAGCCAAAAACATTCAGTACTTC.

The chain combines TRBV14 with TRBJ1-2, with a tentative D call TRBD1 (6 bases). This CDR3 is built from 13 residues. Germline values: CDR1 SGHDN, CDR2 FVKESK. Trimming cost V 6 bases and J 6 bases, with 14 bases left between them. CDR3 bases: TGTGCCAGCAGTCCCGTCAGGGGAAATGGCTACACCTTC. It specifies CASSPVRGNGYTF. The whole variable domain, remainder taken from reference TRBV14 and TRBJ1-2, is EAGVTQFPSHSVIEKGQTVTLRCDPISGHDNLYWYRRVMGKEIKFLLHFVKESKQDESGMPNNRFLAERTGGTYSTLKVQPAELEDSGVYFCASSPVRGNGYTFGSGTRLTVV.

The chain joins TRBV7-2 to TRBJ2-1, with 12 bases lining up with TRBD2. This CDR3 contains 16 residues. Per germline, CDR1 SGHTA and CDR2 FQGNSA. The J segment lost 8 bases and the V segment lost 8 bases, leaving 13 bases of the junction unmatched. The CDR3 here is CASVKDRTSGNYEQFF. Here the CDR3 DNA reads TGTGCCAGCGTCAAAGACCGGACTAGCGGGAACTATGAGCAGTTCTTC. The whole variable domain, remainder taken from reference TRBV7-2 and TRBJ2-1, is GAGVSQSPSNKVTEKGKDVELRCDPISGHTALYWYRQSLGQGLEFLIYFQGNSAPDKSGLPSDRFSAERTGGSVSTLTIQRTQQEDSAVYLCASVKDRTSGNYEQFFGPGTRLTVL.

Concerning this clonotype itself: A much larger clone is a single base away; this may be a read error. This chain joins TRBV27 and TRBJ2-3, with unresolved D. This CDR3 spans 12 amino acids. The germline V gene encodes CDR1 MNHEY and CDR2 SMNVEV (reference sequence). For the CDR3, the DNA is TGTGTCAGCAGTCAGAGCACAGATACGCAGTATTTT. This gives the protein CVSSQSTDTQYF.

The chain links TRBV12-3 or TRBV12-4 to TRBJ2-1, with 8 bases identical to TRBD2. V was clipped by 6 bases and J by 0 bases; unmatched bases: 4. This CDR3 contains 15 residues. The CDR3 protein is CASSNGLASYNEQFF. Written as DNA, the CDR3 is TGTGCCAGCAGCAATGGACTAGCCTCCTACAATGAGCAGTTCTTC.

The gene calls are TRBV7-9 and TRBJ2-7; D not certain. CDR3 size: 13 residues. Trimming shortened V by 1 base and J by 5 bases, and 9 bases separated the two germline ends. Germline CDR1 is SEHNR and CDR2 is FQNEAQ (reference sequence). The CDR3 spells CASSLDRRHEQYF. The CDR3 region has the DNA TGTGCCAGCAGCTTAGATCGGAGACACGAGCAGTACTTC.

The chain carries TRBV29-1 and TRBJ2-1, with TRBD2 matching 7 bases. Trimming removed 5 bases from V and 5 bases from J; junction bases left unmatched: 9. Per the germline V gene, CDR1 is SQVTM and CDR2 is ANQGSEA. This CDR3 is 14 amino acids long. In nucleotides, the CDR3 is TGCAGCGTTCTTGGGGCCGGGACTAACAATGAGCAGTTCTTC. Its protein product is CSVLGAGTNNEQFF.

The rearrangement uses TRBV5-1 and TRBJ2-7; D is possibly TRBD1 or TRBD2 (5 bases each). Germline assignment: CDR1 SGHRS and CDR2 YFSETQ. V was cut by 4 bases and J by 0 bases, with 14 bases left in between. The CDR3 spans 15 residues. The CDR3 nucleotides are TGCGCCAGCAGCAGTAACGGGACGAGCTCCTACGAGCAGTACTTC. Translating gives CASSSNGTSSYEQYF.